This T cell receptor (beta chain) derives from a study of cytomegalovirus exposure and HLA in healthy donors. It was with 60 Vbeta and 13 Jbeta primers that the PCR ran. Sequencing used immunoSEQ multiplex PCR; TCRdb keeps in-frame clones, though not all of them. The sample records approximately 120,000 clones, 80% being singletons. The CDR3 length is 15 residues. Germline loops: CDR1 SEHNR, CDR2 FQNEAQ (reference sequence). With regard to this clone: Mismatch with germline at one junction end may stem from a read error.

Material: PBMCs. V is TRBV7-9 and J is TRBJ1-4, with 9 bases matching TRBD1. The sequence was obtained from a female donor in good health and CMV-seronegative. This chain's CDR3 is CSSSERDRESEKLFF. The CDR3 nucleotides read TGTTCCAGCAGCGAGAGGGACAGGGAAAGTGAAAAACTGTTTTTT.